Included here is one T cell receptor (beta chain) sequence, with context. This sample was taken from a study of T-cell memory formation after mild COVID-19. Germline V gene sequence: CDR1 SGHDT, CDR2 YYEEEE. The CDR3 contains 15 residues. Losses at the gene ends were 0 bases for V and 4 bases for J; bases not matched to a gene: 3. Constant-segment primers served in 5'RACE that generated TCR alpha and TCR beta cDNA libraries bearing sample barcodes and UMIs. TCRdb called the 5' RACE reads again in MiXCR, with one record for every CDR3 protein. The table includes 380,000 or so distinct CDR3 sequences, under 15% detected once.

This chain connects TRBV5-6 to TRBJ2-3, with 9 bases matching TRBD2. The source material was PBMCs or a T cell subset sorted from them (not recorded which). The sequence was collected from a man between 18 and 29 years old who had mild COVID-19 (a few samples of this study predate the infection). Cell type and time point are not known. In nucleotides, the CDR3 is TGTGCCAGCAGCTTGGGGCGGGGGGGCTCAGATACGCAGTATTTT. The encoded protein is CASSLGRGGSDTQYF.